This TCR beta chain was found in a study of blood T cell repertoires in COVID-19. The CDR3 covers 16 residues. Germline CDR1 and CDR2: MGHDK and SYGVNS. The J segment lost 4 bases and the V segment lost 4 bases, leaving 9 bases of the junction unmatched. Using immunoSEQ multiplex PCR, the repertoire was profiled, and TCRdb retains in-frame clones only, with some absent. The profile shows 250,000 to 300,000 clones, about 86% of them singletons. The rearrangement links TRBV25-1 to TRBJ2-3; 9 bases map to TRBD2. The clonotype comes from a young man with active or convalescent COVID-19. Sequenced material: peripheral blood. The CDR3 reads CASSALSGGLADTQYF. The CDR3 DNA reads TGTGCCAGCAGTGCTCTGAGCGGGGGGCTAGCAGATACGCAGTATTTT.